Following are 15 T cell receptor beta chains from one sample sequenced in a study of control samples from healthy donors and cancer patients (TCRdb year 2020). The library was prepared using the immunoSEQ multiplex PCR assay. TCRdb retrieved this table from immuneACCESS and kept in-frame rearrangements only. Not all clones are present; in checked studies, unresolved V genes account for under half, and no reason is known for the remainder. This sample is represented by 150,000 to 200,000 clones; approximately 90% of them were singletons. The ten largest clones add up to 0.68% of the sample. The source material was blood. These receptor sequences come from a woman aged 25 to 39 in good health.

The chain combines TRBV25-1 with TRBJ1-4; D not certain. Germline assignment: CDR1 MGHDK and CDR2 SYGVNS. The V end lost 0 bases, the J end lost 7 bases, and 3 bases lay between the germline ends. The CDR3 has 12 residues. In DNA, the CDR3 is TGTGCCAGCAGTGAATATGCTGAAAAACTGTTTTTT. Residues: CASSEYAEKLFF.

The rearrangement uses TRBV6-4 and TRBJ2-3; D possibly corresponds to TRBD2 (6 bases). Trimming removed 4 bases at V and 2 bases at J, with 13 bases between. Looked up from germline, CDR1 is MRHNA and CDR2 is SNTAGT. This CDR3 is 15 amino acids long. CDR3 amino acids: CASSADGSTTDTQYF. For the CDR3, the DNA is TGTGCCAGCAGTGCTGACGGGAGCACCACAGATACGCAGTATTTT.

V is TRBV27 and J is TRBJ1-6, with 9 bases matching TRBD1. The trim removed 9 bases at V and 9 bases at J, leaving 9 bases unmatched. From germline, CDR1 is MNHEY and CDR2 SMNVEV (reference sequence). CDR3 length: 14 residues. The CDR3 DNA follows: TGTGCCAGTGCCTTCGGGACAGGGCCTTCACCCCTCCACTTT. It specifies CASAFGTGPSPLHF.

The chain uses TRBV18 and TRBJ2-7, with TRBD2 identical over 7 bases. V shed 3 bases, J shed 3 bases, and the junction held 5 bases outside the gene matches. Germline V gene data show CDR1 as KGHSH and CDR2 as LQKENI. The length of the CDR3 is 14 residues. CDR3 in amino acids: CASSPGLGSYEQYF. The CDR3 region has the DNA TGTGCCAGCTCACCCGGACTAGGTAGCTACGAGCAGTACTTC.

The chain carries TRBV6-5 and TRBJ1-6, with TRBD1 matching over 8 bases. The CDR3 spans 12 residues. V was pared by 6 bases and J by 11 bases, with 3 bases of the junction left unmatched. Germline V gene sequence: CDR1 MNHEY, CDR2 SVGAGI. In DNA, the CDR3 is TGTGCCAGCAGCCGGACAGGGACACCCCTCCACTTT. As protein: CASSRTGTPLHF.

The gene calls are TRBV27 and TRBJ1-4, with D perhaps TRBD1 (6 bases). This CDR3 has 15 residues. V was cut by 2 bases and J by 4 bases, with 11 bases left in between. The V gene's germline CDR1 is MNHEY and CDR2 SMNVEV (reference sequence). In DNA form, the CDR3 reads TGTGCCAGCAGTTTAAGGGGGGCCGTTAATGAAAAACTGTTTTTT. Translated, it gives CASSLRGAVNEKLFF.

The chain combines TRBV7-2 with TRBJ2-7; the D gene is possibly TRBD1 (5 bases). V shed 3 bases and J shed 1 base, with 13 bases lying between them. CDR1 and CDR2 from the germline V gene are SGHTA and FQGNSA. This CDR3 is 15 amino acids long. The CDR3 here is CASSFTGTVSYEQYF. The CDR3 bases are TGTGCCAGCAGCTTTACAGGAACCGTTTCCTACGAGCAGTACTTC. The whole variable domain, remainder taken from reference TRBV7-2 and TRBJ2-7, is GAGVSQSPSNKVTEKGKDVELRCDPISGHTALYWYRQSLGQGLEFLIYFQGNSAPDKSGLPSDRFSAERTGGSVSTLTIQRTQQEDSAVYLCASSFTGTVSYEQYFGPGTRLTVT.

The CDR3 loop reads CASSLDISGNTIYF. The CDR3 DNA reads TGCGCCAGCAGCTTGGACATCTCTGGAAACACCATATATTTT. The chain carries TRBV5-1 and TRBJ1-3, with D unresolved. The CDR3 length is 14 residues. CDR1 is SGHRS, CDR2 YFSETQ, per germline. Trimming removed 0 bases at V and 0 bases at J, with 4 bases between.

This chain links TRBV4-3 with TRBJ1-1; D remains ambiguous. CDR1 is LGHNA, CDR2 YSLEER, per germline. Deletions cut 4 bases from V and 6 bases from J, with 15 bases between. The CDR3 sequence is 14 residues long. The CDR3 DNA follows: TGCGCCAGCAGCCCCCAGCACAGAGGGTCTGAAGCTTTCTTT. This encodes CASSPQHRGSEAFF.

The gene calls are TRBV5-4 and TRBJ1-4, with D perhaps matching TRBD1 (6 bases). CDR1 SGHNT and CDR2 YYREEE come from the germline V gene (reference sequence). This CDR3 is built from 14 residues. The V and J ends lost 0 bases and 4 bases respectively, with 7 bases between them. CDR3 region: CASSLDRVNEKLFF. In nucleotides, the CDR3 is TGTGCCAGCAGCTTGGACAGGGTTAATGAAAAACTGTTTTTT.

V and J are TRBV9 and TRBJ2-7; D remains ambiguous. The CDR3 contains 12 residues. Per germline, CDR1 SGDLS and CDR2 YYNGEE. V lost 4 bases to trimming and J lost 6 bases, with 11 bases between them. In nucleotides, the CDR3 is TGTGCCAGCAGCCCCCGACGGGTCGAGCAGTACTTC. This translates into CASSPRRVEQYF.

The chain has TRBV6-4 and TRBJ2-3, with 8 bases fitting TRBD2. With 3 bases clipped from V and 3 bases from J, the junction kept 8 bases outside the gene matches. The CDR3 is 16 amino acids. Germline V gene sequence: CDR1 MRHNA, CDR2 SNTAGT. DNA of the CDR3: TGTGCCAGCAGTGAAGCAGCGGGAGCAGAAACAGATACGCAGTATTTT. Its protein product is CASSEAAGAETDTQYF.

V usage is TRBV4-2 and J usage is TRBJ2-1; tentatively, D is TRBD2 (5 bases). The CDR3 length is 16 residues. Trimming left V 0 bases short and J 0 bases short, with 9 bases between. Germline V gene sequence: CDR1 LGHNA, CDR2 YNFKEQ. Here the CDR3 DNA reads TGTGCCAGCAGCCAAGATAGAGCGGCCTCCTACAATGAGCAGTTCTTC. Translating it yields CASSQDRAASYNEQFF.

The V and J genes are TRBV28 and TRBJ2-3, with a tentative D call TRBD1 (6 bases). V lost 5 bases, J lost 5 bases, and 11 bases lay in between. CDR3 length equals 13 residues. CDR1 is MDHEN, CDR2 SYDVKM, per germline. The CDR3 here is CASSGRDKDTQYF. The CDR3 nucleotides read TGTGCCAGCAGTGGAAGGGACAAAGATACGCAGTATTTT.

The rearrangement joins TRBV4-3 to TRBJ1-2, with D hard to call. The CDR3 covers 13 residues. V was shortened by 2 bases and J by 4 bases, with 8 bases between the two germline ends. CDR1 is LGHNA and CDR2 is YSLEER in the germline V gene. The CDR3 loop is CASSQLGSYGYTF. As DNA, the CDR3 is TGCGCCAGCAGCCAACTTGGGTCCTATGGCTACACCTTC.